What follows are 22 T cell receptor beta chains derived from one specimen sequenced in a study of blood T cell repertoires in COVID-19 (dated by TCRdb to 2020 to 2021). The library relied on the immunoSEQ multiplex PCR assay. The table was pulled from immuneACCESS by TCRdb, which kept in-frame rearrangements only. Such tables lose some clones; where checked, under half of the loss comes from unresolved V genes, and the rest has no known cause. For this sample the table gives about 230,000 clones, of which 80% to 85% were detected only once. The ten top clones hold 4% to 5.5% of the sample. The sample comprised peripheral blood. The receptor source for this set is a man in his forties or fifties with active or convalescent COVID-19.

This chain connects TRBV27 to TRBJ1-2, with D possibly matching TRBD1 (6 bases). Trimming stripped 6 bases from V and 4 bases from J, with 18 bases between. The CDR3 totals 15 residues. Germline loops: CDR1 MNHEY, CDR2 SMNVEV (reference sequence). This CDR3 is CASRTSQGRIYGYTF. The CDR3 nucleotides are TGTGCCAGCAGAACCAGCCAGGGGCGTATCTATGGCTACACCTTC.

The J gene is TRBJ1-1, the V gene TRBV9; possible D gene TRBD1, 6 bases. V lost 0 bases and J lost 6, with 12 bases in between. Germline V gene lookup returns CDR1 SGDLS and CDR2 YYNGEE. The CDR3 is 14 amino acids. The CDR3 nucleotides read TGTGCCAGCAGCGTAGTGGCGGGGGCTTCTGAAGCTTTCTTT. Protein product: CASSVVAGASEAFF.

V usage is TRBV5-1 and J usage is TRBJ2-5; TRBD1 matches 12 bases. The germline gives CDR1 SGHRS, CDR2 YFSETQ. CDR3 size: 15 residues. The V segment lost 4 bases and the J segment 7 bases; nucleotides outside the gene matches: 8. The CDR3 DNA is TGCGCCAGCAGCATAGGGACAGGGGGCATCGGGACCCAGTACTTC. This translates into CASSIGTGGIGTQYF.

J is TRBJ2-2 and V is TRBV19; 8 bases align to TRBD2. With V trimmed by 7 bases and J by 3 bases, 7 bases remained unmatched. The CDR3 has 15 residues. The germline CDR1 and CDR2 sequences are LNHDA and SQIVND (reference sequence). The CDR3 sequence is CASKAAGAYTGELFF. Written as DNA, the CDR3 is TGTGCCAGTAAAGCAGCGGGGGCCTACACCGGGGAGCTGTTTTTT.

This clone has a single count. V usage is TRBV30 and J usage is TRBJ1-2, with 9 positions matching TRBD1. The CDR3 runs 12 residues. With 4 bases clipped from V and 8 bases from J, the junction kept 5 bases outside the gene matches. The germline V gene encodes CDR1 GTSNPN and CDR2 SVGIG (reference sequence). As DNA, the CDR3 is TGTGCCTGGACCGGGACAGGGCTCGGCTACACCTTC. Its protein is CAWTGTGLGYTF.

The CDR3 loop reads CASSEAGGVNQPQHF. For the CDR3, the DNA is TGTGCCAGCAGTGAAGCAGGGGGAGTCAATCAGCCCCAGCATTTT. V and J are TRBV6-1 and TRBJ1-5; D possibly corresponds to TRBD1 (6 bases). CDR1 is MNHNS, CDR2 SASEGT, per germline. This CDR3 comprises 15 residues. V was cut by 0 bases and J by 3 bases, with 9 bases left in between.

In this sample, this clone turned up once. The rearrangement uses TRBV2 and TRBJ1-3; a possible D gene is TRBD1 (5 bases). Germline values: CDR1 SNHLY, CDR2 FYNNEI. The CDR3 is 16 residues long. V dropped 6 bases and J dropped 3 bases, with 18 bases sitting between them. The CDR3 DNA is TGTGCCAGCAGCGGTGGAGCAGGGATGGGTGGAAACACCATATATTTT. It yields the protein CASSGGAGMGGNTIYF.

A few counts support this clone. This rearrangement joins TRBV24-1 to TRBJ1-5; D might be TRBD1 (5 bases). The ends were cut back, 5 bases at V and 0 bases at J, with 13 bases in the middle. CDR3 length: 16 residues. Per the germline V gene, CDR1 is KGHDR and CDR2 is SFDVKD. The CDR3 sequence: CATSGPDSYSNQPQHF. For the CDR3, the DNA is TGTGCCACCAGTGGTCCAGACAGCTATAGCAATCAGCCCCAGCATTTT.

The V gene is TRBV5-8, the J gene TRBJ2-2; TRBD1 matches 7 bases. The CDR3 runs 15 residues. The V segment lost 4 bases and the J segment 3 bases; nucleotides outside the gene matches: 6. Per germline, CDR1 SGHTS and CDR2 YDEGEE. DNA for the CDR3: TGTGCCAGCAGCAACAGGGGTATCGACACCGGGGAGCTGTTTTTT. It yields the protein CASSNRGIDTGELFF.

The V call is TRBV7-8, the J call TRBJ2-7, with 7 bases that match TRBD1. The CDR3 is 15 amino acids. J gave up 3 bases and V 4 bases, and 9 bases lay outside the gene matches. Germline values: CDR1 SGHVS, CDR2 FQNEAQ. Here the CDR3 reads CASSSPRDSLYEQYF. Written as DNA, the CDR3 is TGTGCCAGCAGCTCACCCCGGGACAGCCTCTACGAGCAGTACTTC.

This chain links TRBV5-4 with TRBJ2-7; 9 bases fit TRBD1. There are 14 residues in the CDR3. The trim removed 2 bases at V and 2 bases at J, leaving 2 bases unmatched. The germline V gene has CDR1 SGHNT and CDR2 YYREEE (reference sequence). The CDR3 nucleotides read TGTGCCAGCAGCTTTGGGACAGGGACCTACGAGCAGTACTTC. It specifies CASSFGTGTYEQYF.

This clone turned up a few times. This CDR3 is also generated by other DNA sequences in the sample. V and J are TRBV7-9 and TRBJ1-4; 7 bases align to TRBD1. This CDR3 comprises 15 residues. The J segment lost 5 bases and the V segment lost 1 base, leaving 4 bases of the junction unmatched. The V gene's germline CDR1 is SEHNR and CDR2 FQNEAQ (reference sequence). The CDR3 reads CASSLGQGENEKLFF. The CDR3 DNA sequence: TGTGCCAGCAGCTTAGGACAGGGTGAAAATGAAAAACTGTTTTTT.

J is TRBJ2-7 and V is TRBV5-1; the match to TRBD2 covers 11 bases. The CDR3 has 16 residues. Germline CDR1 reads SGHRS; CDR2 reads YFSETQ. The trim removed 0 bases at V and 3 bases at J, leaving 5 bases unmatched. CDR3 in amino acids: CASSLAPGTSGYEQYF. CDR3 DNA: TGCGCCAGCAGCTTGGCCCCCGGGACTAGCGGCTACGAGCAGTACTTC.

This clone is a singleton in its sample. The sample has other DNA sequences that encode this CDR3 too. The J gene is TRBJ2-3, the V gene TRBV18, with D possibly TRBD1 on 5 matching bases. The V end was cut by 4 bases, the J end by 7 bases, with 18 bases between. Germline-derived CDR1 and CDR2 are KGHSH and LQKENI. CDR3 length: 15 amino acids. The CDR3 nucleotides read TGTGCCAGCTCACTAGGGCAGGGCTCTCCGAATACGCAGTATTTT. Translated: CASSLGQGSPNTQYF.

This clone has a single count. The chain carries TRBV5-1 and TRBJ2-1; 12 bases line up with TRBD2. The CDR3 has 19 amino acids. CDR1 and CDR2 (germline): SGHRS, YFSETQ. J was trimmed by 2 bases and V by 1 base; bases with no gene match: 10. In DNA, the CDR3 is TGCGCCAGCAGCTTGATGCCTCTAGCGGGGGGGCCGACCTACAATGAGCAGTTCTTC. As protein: CASSLMPLAGGPTYNEQFF.

This CDR3 reads CASSLQTRGNEQFF. CDR3 sequence (DNA): TGTGCCAGCAGCTTACAGACCCGGGGAAATGAGCAGTTCTTC. This sequence joins TRBV9 and TRBJ2-1; tentative D call: TRBD2 (5 bases). This CDR3 has 14 amino acids. V was clipped by 4 bases and J by 7 bases, with 15 bases between them. From germline, CDR1 is SGDLS and CDR2 YYNGEE.

The CDR3 loop is CASSLAGGRETQYF. In nucleotides, the CDR3 is TGTGCCAGCAGCTTAGCGGGGGGGCGGGAGACCCAGTACTTC. The V call is TRBV11-2, the J call TRBJ2-5, with 8 bases fitting TRBD2. The CDR3 covers 14 residues. From germline, CDR1 is SGHAT and CDR2 FQNNGV. V trimming: 1 base; J trimming: 5 bases; junction bases outside the gene matches: 3.

V and J are TRBV5-1 and TRBJ2-4; D may be TRBD1 (6 bases). This CDR3 has 14 amino acids. Germline V CDR1 and CDR2: SGHRS, YFSETQ. Trimming took off 4 bases at V and 9 bases at J, with 17 bases between the two ends. The CDR3 nucleotides are TGCGCCAGCAGCCAGAACAGGGAGTTAGGCATTCAGTACTTC. This gives the protein CASSQNRELGIQYF.

The rearrangement links TRBV29-1 to TRBJ1-2; 8 bases are a match to TRBD1. The V gene end was trimmed by 4 bases and the J gene end by 7 bases; junction bases not matched to a gene: 11. This CDR3 spans 14 amino acids. Germline lookup yields CDR1 SQVTM and CDR2 ANQGSEA. The CDR3 loop reads CSVAKTGDLGGYTF. The DNA for the CDR3 is TGCAGCGTTGCCAAGACAGGGGATTTGGGTGGCTACACCTTC.

The rearrangement joins TRBV3-1 (or the pseudogene TRBV3-2) to TRBJ1-3; no firm D call. Trimming shortened V by 1 base and J by 3 bases, and 7 bases separated the two germline ends. This CDR3 is 14 amino acids long. Germline assignment: CDR1 LGHDT and CDR2 YNNKEL (reference sequence). CDR3 bases: TGTGCCAGCAGCCAAGCTCAGTTTGGAAACACCATATATTTT. It translates to CASSQAQFGNTIYF.

This chain uses TRBV6-4 with TRBJ1-1; no clear D. Per germline, CDR1 MRHNA and CDR2 SNTAGT. V was cut by 5 bases and J by 1 base, with 17 bases left in between. The CDR3 loop spans 16 amino acids. Written as DNA, the CDR3 is TGTGCCAGCAGTAGATCGGGTCGGGATGGGAACACTGAAGCTTTCTTT. Translated, it gives CASSRSGRDGNTEAFF.

The chain links TRBV7-2 to TRBJ2-1, with 10 bases that match TRBD2. The CDR3 has 17 residues. Germline CDR1 reads SGHTA; CDR2 reads FQGNSA. V trimming: 3 bases; J trimming: 0 bases; junction bases outside the gene matches: 5. The chain's CDR3 is CASSFFERGGSYNEQFF. The CDR3 nucleotides read TGTGCCAGCAGCTTTTTTGAGCGGGGGGGCTCCTACAATGAGCAGTTCTTC. Based on the CDR3 plus reference TRBV7-2 and TRBJ2-1, the full variable domain is GAGVSQSPSNKVTEKGKDVELRCDPISGHTALYWYRQSLGQGLEFLIYFQGNSAPDKSGLPSDRFSAERTGGSVSTLTIQRTQQEDSAVYLCASSFFERGGSYNEQFFGPGTRLTVL.